The present TCR beta chain was sequenced within a study of shared clonotypes between healthy human individuals. About this clone itself: What it recognizes is unknown.

Overall study findings and caveats: Incomplete sequencing of sorted subsets was indicated by rarefaction despite large depth. Deeper or shallower sequencing was expected to change how clonotypes are shared among donors.

J was trimmed by 3 bases and V by 3 bases; bases with no gene match: 8. Germline loops: CDR1 KGHSH, CDR2 LQKENI. The CDR3 extends over 15 amino acids. When replicate PCRs were run on sorted subsets, they used around 0.2 ug DNA, about 30,000 T cell genomes. Produced via immunoSEQ multiplex PCR; TCRdb's table is partial and in-frame only. Altogether about 2 million clones are present, 90% to 95% being singletons, with the ten largest covering 0.13%. The material sequenced was naive CD4+ T cells sorted from blood. Subset here: CD45RA+ positively selected. The gene calls are TRBV18 and TRBJ2-7; 7 bases align to TRBD1. The source of this sequence is a man aged 18 to 29 in good health. CDR3: CASSPLSGQNYEQYF. In DNA, the CDR3 is TGTGCCAGCTCACCTCTCTCGGGACAGAACTACGAGCAGTACTTC.